This TCR beta chain stems from a study of blood T cell repertoires in COVID-19 (dated by TCRdb to the early 2020s). Describing the broader study: The collaborator samples originated in the United States, Italy and Spain and spanned the acute and convalescent phases of COVID-19. A freely available public database, intended as a resource for researchers studying the immune response to SARS-CoV-2, is where the repertoires were released. The dataset comprised deeply sampled blood TCRbeta repertoires from subjects exposed to, actively infected with, or recovered from COVID-19. Where available, HLA class I and class II types were taken from metadata supplied by the sample provider and were not determined by assay-based typing. The prospective study material was composed of cDNA or gDNA derived from T cells, B-cell-depleted T cells, or PBMCs. Samples came from the ongoing ImmuneRACE study (first 160 participants) plus 1,254 subjects from 6 global collaborators. The sample metadata nearly always contained a de-identified subject ID, COVID-19 status, age in years and sex. Broad study findings and their caveats: Clinical and demographic metadata were provided uncurated, with the amount varying by source and participant.

Participants in the prospective study were aged about 18 to 95 years, lived in approximately 26 United States geographic areas, and enrolled through a virtual design. In the prospective study, cohorts were assigned on the basis of participant-reported clinical history obtained from a screening survey and a study questionnaire. For ImmuneRACE Cohort 3, a participant was defined as recovered based on two consecutive negative NP/OP PCR tests, clearance by a healthcare professional, or resolution of symptoms. In the prospective study, mobile phlebotomists collected whole blood, serum and a nasopharyngeal or oropharyngeal swab from each participant. Participants in the prospective study had the option to provide additional blood draws and questionnaires over a roughly two-month period. Blood samples from the prospective study were shipped frozen or at room temperature prior to DNA extraction. V has 1 base trimmed and J has 6 bases trimmed; junction bases matching no gene number 6. The CDR3, from cysteine to phenylalanine, totals 15 residues. This entry keeps only the CDR3 DNA: 45 bases, framed from base 1. CDR1 LGHNA and CDR2 YSLEER are derived from the germline V gene.

About this clone: Its antigen target is currently unknown. The input lacks base qualities; no much larger clone sits a single base away.

TCRbeta CDR3 regions were amplified from genomic DNA using the immunoSEQ Assay, a bias-controlled multiplex PCR. Regarding the original processing steps: Nucleated cell counts per sample were estimated from amplification of reference gene primers within the assay. Sequence reads were collapsed and filtered to measure the absolute abundance of every unique TCRbeta CDR3 rearrangement. For each sample, productive Simpson clonality was calculated as the square root of Simpson's diversity index across productive rearrangements. TCRdb provides this immuneACCESS table in a form limited to in-frame rearrangements. Some clones are lacking; in checked studies, under half of them reflect an unresolved V gene, and why the rest are absent is not known. V, J and clone size are those of that table, while D and trimming were read from the DNA. The sample profile shows about 250,000 clones; over 80% of them were found once. The top ten hold 1.5% to 2% of the sample.

The sequence was collected from a woman aged 18-29 years who had recovered from COVID-19. The sample comprised PBMCs or T cells enriched from blood (not recorded which). Recombination joined TRBV4-3 with TRBJ1-5, with TRBD1 identical over 7 junction bases. This receptor carries the CDR3 CASSQGRGMGQPQHF. The base sequence is TGCGCCAGCAGCCAAGGCAGGGGGATGGGTCAGCCCCAGCATTTT.